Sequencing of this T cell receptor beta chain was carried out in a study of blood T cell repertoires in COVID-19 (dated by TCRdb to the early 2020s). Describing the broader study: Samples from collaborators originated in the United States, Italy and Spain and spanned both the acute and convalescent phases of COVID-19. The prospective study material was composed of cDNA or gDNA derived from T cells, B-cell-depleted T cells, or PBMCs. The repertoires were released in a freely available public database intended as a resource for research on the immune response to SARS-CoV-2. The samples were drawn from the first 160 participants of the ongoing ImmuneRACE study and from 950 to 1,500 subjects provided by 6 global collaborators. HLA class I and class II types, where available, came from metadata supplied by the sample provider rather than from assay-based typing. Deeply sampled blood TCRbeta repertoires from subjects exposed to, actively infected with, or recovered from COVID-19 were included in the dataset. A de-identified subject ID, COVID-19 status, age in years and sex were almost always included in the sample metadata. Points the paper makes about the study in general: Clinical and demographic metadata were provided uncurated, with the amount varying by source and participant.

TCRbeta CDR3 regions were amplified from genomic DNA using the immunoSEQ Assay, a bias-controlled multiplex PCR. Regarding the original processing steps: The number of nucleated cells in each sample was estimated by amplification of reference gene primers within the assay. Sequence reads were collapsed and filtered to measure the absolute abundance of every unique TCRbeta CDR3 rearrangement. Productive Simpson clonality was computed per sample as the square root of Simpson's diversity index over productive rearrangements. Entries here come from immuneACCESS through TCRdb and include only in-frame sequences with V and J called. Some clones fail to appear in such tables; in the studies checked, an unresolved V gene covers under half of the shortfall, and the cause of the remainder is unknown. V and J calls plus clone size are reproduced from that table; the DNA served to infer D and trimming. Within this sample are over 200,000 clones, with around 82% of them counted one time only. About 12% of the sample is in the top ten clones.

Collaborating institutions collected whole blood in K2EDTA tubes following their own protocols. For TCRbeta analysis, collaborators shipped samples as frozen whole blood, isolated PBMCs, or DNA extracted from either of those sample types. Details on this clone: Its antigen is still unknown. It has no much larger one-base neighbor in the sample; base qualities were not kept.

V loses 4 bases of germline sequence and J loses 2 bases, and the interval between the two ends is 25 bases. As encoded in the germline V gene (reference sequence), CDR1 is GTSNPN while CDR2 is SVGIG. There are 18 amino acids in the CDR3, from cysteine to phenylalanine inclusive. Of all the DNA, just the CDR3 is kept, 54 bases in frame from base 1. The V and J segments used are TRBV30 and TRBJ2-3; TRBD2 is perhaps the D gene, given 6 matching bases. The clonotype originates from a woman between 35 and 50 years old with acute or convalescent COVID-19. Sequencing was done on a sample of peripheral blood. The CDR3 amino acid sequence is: CAWNPLTLAVLDTDTQYF. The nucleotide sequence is TGTGCCTGGAACCCCCTTACCTTAGCGGTGTTAGACACAGATACGCAGTATTTT. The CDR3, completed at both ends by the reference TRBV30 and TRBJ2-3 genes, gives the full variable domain SQTIHQWPATLVQPVGSPLSLECTVEGTSNPNLYWYRQAAGRGLQLLFYSVGIGQISSEVPQNLSASRPQDRQFILSSKKLLLSDSGFYLCAWNPLTLAVLDTDTQYFGPGTRLTVL.